Many counts were recorded for the clone carrying this T cell receptor (beta chain). Antigen: not known. The time point denotes: newly diagnosed GD, antithyroid drugs for less than 3 months. From PBMCs, RNA was extracted and then used to make the TCR library. These data belong to a study of regulatory T cells in long-lasting Graves disease. The CDR3 consists of 15 residues. The ends were cut back, 0 bases at V and 2 bases at J, with 12 bases in the middle. The V gene's germline CDR1 is SGHKS and CDR2 YYEKEE (reference sequence). Overall study results and limits: Persistent disease preferred TRBV28, TRBJ1-2 and TRBJ2-5; new disease, TRBV20-1 and TRBJ2-1.

The TCR beta library used iRepertoire HTBI primers with Arm-PCR amplification of CDR3. Each CDR3 protein gets one entry after TCRdb re-called the multiplex PCR reads with MiXCR. Of around 450,000 distinct CDR3 sequences in the sample, about 16% were seen once. The data were also submitted as part of a second study, on T cells in Graves' hyperthyroidism and ophthalmopathy.

The TCR was taken from a woman aged 25 to 39 with Graves disease. The specimen comprised peripheral blood mononuclear cells (PBMCs), sampled at new diagnosis, from a patient treated with antithyroid drugs. The chain couples TRBV5-5 to TRBJ2-7; D might be TRBD2 (5 bases). CDR3 bases: TGTGCCAGCAGCTTGGCAGCTAGCCTACCCTACGAGCAGTACTTC. It translates to CASSLAASLPYEQYF.